One and the same sample provided the 11 T cell receptor beta chains below, sequenced in a study of T cells in Graves' hyperthyroidism and ophthalmopathy. Researchers took RNA transcripts and amplified the TCR beta CDR3 regions from them. Researchers ran a first-round RT-PCR on the TCR CDR3 using the HTBI primer set. TCRdb re-analysed the multiplex PCR reads in MiXCR, keeping a single row per CDR3 protein. The sample consists of about 210,000 distinct CDR3 sequences, 17% of them appearing once. The specimen was blood. The source of these receptors is a man aged 50 to 59 with Graves' hyperthyroidism.

This clonotype was found many times. This rearrangement joins TRBV11-2 to TRBJ2-7; 7 bases fit TRBD2. CDR1 is SGHAT, CDR2 FQNNGV, per germline. The CDR3 covers 15 residues. The J segment lost 1 base and the V segment lost 2 bases, leaving 5 bases of the junction unmatched. The CDR3 protein is CASSLQLAASYEQYF. As DNA, the CDR3 is TGTGCCAGCAGCTTACAGCTAGCGGCATCCTACGAGCAGTACTTC.

This chain links TRBV5-1 with TRBJ2-1; 10 bases map to TRBD2. The CDR3 runs 16 residues. Germline V gene data show CDR1 as SGHRS and CDR2 as YFSETQ. With V trimmed by 3 bases and J by 4 bases, 7 bases remained unmatched. For the CDR3, the DNA is TGCGCCAGCAGCTCGAGCGGGAGGGCCCTTTACAATGAGCAGTTCTTC. It yields the protein CASSSSGRALYNEQFF.

Of note for this clonotype: One junction end disagrees with the germline gene, perhaps due to a read error. V gene TRBV28 combines with J gene TRBJ2-4, with 8 bases lining up with TRBD1. The CDR3 sequence is 15 residues long. Germline V gene data show CDR1 as MDHEN and CDR2 as SYDVKM. The CDR3 nucleotides are TGCGCCAGCAGGCCGGAGCGGACAGGGAAAAACATTCAGTACTTC. Its translation is CASRPERTGKNIQYF.

The chain joins TRBV9 to TRBJ2-7; D is undetermined. CDR3 size: 15 residues. V was shortened by 0 bases and J by 7 bases, with 17 bases between the two germline ends. CDR1 is SGDLS, CDR2 YYNGEE, per germline. CDR3 bases: TGTGCCAGCAGCGTAGCTGGGGTAGGGCGAAAGGAGCAGTACTTC. It encodes CASSVAGVGRKEQYF.

This clonotype came up many times. This chain links TRBV7-8 with TRBJ2-1; 11 bases agree with TRBD2. The CDR3 runs 16 residues. With 3 bases clipped from V and 9 bases from J, the junction kept 10 bases outside the gene matches. CDR1 SGHVS and CDR2 FQNEAQ come from the germline V gene. The CDR3: CASSLRALAGEAEQFF. The CDR3, as DNA: TGTGCCAGCAGCTTGAGAGCACTAGCGGGAGAAGCTGAGCAGTTCTTC.

V usage is TRBV6-1 and J usage is TRBJ2-7, with D perhaps given as TRBD1 or TRBD2 (5 bases each). Trimming left V 6 bases short and J 7 bases short, with 13 bases between. CDR1 MNHNS and CDR2 SASEGT come from the germline V gene. The CDR3 spans 12 residues. Here the CDR3 reads CASSGTSGEQYF. The CDR3 bases are TGTGCCAGCAGCGGGACCTCGGGGGAGCAGTACTTC.

This clonotype was counted ten times or more. The chain carries TRBV7-9 and TRBJ2-7; D is uncertain. With 1 base removed from V and 6 bases from J, the gap between germline ends came to 13 bases. The CDR3 is 14 residues long. Germline CDR1 and CDR2: SEHNR and FQNEAQ (reference sequence). As DNA, the CDR3 is TGTGCCAGCAGCTTAGTTTCCAGACCGGGCGAGCAGTACTTC. Translating it yields CASSLVSRPGEQYF. The full variable domain, its missing parts supplied by reference TRBV7-9 and TRBJ2-7, is DTGVSQNPRHKITKRGQNVTFRCDPISEHNRLYWYRQTLGQGPEFLTYFQNEAQLEKSRLLSDRFSAERPKGSFSTLEIQRTEQGDSAMYLCASSLVSRPGEQYFGPGTRLTVT.

The chain has TRBV28 and TRBJ2-3, with D hard to call. This CDR3 is built from 15 residues. The V gene's germline CDR1 is MDHEN and CDR2 SYDVKM. The V gene lost 3 bases and the J gene lost 1 base, with 11 bases spanning the gap. The CDR3 bases are TGTGCCAGCAGTTTCGGCGCCTTTGGCACAGATACGCAGTATTTT. Residues: CASSFGAFGTDTQYF.

In this sample, this clonotype turned up a few times. The chain is built from TRBV10-1 and TRBJ2-2; TRBD2 might be the D (6 bases). Per germline, CDR1 WNHNN and CDR2 SYGVQD (reference sequence). Trimming took off 8 bases at V and 3 bases at J, with 13 bases between the two ends. This CDR3 is built from 14 residues. In nucleotides, the CDR3 is TGCGCCAGCCGTTCGGGACTTGACACCGGGGAGCTGTTTTTT. Translating it yields CASRSGLDTGELFF.

At least ten counts were recorded for this clonotype. The V call is TRBV2, the J call TRBJ2-5, with 11 nucleotides matching TRBD1. The V segment lost 6 bases and the J segment 4 bases; nucleotides outside the gene matches: 7. The CDR3 has 15 amino acids. CDR1 and CDR2 (germline): SNHLY, FYNNEI. The CDR3 region has the DNA TGTGCCAGCAGCTCCGGGACAGGGGGTAGAGAGACCCAGTACTTC. Its translation is CASSSGTGGRETQYF. Variable domain in full (rest from reference TRBV2 and TRBJ2-5): EPEVTQTPSHQVTQMGQEVILRCVPISNHLYFYWYRQILGQKVEFLVSFYNNEISEKSEIFDDQFSVERPDGSNFTLKIRSTKLEDSAMYFCASSSGTGGRETQYFGPGTRLLVL.

This clonotype was observed many times. The rearrangement uses TRBV11-2 and TRBJ2-7; D possibly matches TRBD1 or TRBD2 (6 bases each). There are 15 residues in the CDR3. Between the trimmed V and J ends, which lost 2 bases and 5 bases, there was a span of 16 bases. Per the germline V gene, CDR1 is SGHAT and CDR2 is FQNNGV. CDR3 loop: CASSLRGAGGDEQYF. The CDR3 nucleotides are TGTGCCAGCAGCTTAAGGGGGGCCGGTGGGGACGAGCAGTACTTC.